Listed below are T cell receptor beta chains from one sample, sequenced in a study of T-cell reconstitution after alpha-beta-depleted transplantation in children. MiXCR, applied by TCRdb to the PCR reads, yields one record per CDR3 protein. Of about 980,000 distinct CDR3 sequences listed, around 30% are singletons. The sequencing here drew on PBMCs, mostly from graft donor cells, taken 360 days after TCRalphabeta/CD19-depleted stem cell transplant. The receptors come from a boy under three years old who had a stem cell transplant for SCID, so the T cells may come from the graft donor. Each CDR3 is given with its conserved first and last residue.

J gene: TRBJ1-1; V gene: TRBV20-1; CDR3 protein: CSPVRWENTEAFF
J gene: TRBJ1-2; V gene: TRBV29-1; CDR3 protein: CSVEVLEGGSNYGYTF
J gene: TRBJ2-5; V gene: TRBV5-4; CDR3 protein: CASSLVGQGRETQYF
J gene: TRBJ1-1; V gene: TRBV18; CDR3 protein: CASSSHEGSEAFF
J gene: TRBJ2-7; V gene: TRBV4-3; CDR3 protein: CASSRGTGGGYEQYF
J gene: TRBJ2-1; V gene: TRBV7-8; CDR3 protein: CASSSSGGAPHNEQFF
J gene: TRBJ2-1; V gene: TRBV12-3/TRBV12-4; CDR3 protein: CASSLVQREQFF
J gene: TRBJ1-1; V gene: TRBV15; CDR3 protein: CATSRDNRGGTEAFF
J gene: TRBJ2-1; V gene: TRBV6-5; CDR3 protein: CASSYPDHNEQFF
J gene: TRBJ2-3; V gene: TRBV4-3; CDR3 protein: CASSQGEGGYGDTQYF
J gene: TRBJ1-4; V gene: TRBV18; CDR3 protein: CASSFTGREKLFF
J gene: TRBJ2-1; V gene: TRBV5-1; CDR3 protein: CASSLPLFGVGDGNEQFF
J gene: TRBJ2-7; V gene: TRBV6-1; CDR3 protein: CASRGTQGASTYEQYF
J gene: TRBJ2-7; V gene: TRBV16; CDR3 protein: CASSQSTSRVEQYF
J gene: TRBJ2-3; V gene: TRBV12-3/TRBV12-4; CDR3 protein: CASSLAGGAMDTQYF
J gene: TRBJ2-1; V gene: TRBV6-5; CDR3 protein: CASSYSRANEQFF
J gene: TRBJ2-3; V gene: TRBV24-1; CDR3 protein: CATSDFGDYTDTQYF
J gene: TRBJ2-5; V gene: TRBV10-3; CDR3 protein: CAISEGFRGETQYF
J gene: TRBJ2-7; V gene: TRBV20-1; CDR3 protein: CSARDISAEQYF
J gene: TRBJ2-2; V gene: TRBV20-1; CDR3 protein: CSARRDRGSGELFF
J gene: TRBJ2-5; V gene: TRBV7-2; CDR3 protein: CASSLGLIAGNIETQYF
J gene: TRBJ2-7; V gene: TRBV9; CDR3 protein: CASSVVPWARAYEQYF
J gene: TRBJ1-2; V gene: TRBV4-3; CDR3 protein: CASSQGRLGYGYTF
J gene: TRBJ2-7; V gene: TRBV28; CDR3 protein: CASSSRVYEQYF
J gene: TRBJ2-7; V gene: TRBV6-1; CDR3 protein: CASSGGQSNRPTFYEQYF
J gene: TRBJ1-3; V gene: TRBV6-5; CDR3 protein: CASSSGQGYTGNTIYF
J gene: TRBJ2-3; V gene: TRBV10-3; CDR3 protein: CAIRRLGGLGDTQYF
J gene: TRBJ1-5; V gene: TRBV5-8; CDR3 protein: CASRHYLGQGGNQPQHF
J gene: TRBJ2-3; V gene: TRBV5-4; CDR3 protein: CASSLLPSGGTNTQYF
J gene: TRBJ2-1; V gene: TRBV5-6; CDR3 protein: CASSLKGQGASYNEQFF
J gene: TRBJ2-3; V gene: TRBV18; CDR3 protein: CASSPPGTDTQYF
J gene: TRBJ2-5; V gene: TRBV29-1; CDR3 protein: CSGSARDKETQYF
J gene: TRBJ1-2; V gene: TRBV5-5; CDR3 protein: CASSFGAVYGYTF
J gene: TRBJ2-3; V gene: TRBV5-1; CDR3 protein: CASSLVLVSTDTQYF
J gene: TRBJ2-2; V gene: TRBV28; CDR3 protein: CASSVAGGKAGELFF
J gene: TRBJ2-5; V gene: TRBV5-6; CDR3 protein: CASSLEPVGTQYF